The present T cell receptor beta chain was sequenced within a study of T cell changes during pregnancy in multiple sclerosis. The assay was immunoSEQ multiplex PCR, and TCRdb's table has in-frame clones only and misses some. The sample lists approximately 37,000 clones; under 95% were seen once. CDR1 MNHEY and CDR2 SMNVEV come from the germline V gene (reference sequence). V shed 6 bases and J 2 bases; nucleotides not matched to a gene: 10. CDR3 length equals 18 residues. The receptor was isolated from a female donor in good health, enrolled as a control in a pregnancy study. Sequences were derived from CD4+ T cells from peripheral blood mononuclear cells, sampled in the third trimester of pregnancy. The chain is built from TRBV27 and TRBJ2-3, with 14 bases lining up with TRBD2. The CDR3 loop is CASRRTSGRSTYTDTQYF. The CDR3 coding sequence is TGTGCCAGCAGGCGGACTAGCGGGAGGTCAACCTACACAGATACGCAGTATTTT.